One and the same sample provided the 24 T cell receptor beta chains below, sequenced in a study of blood T cell repertoires in COVID-19. This table comes from immunoSEQ multiplex PCR, and its TCRdb copy is limited to in-frame clones, with some not included. The profile covers fewer than 400,000 clones, with about 83% appearing a single time and roughly 9.4% taken by the ten largest. Material: PBMCs or T cells enriched from blood (not recorded which). Receptors originate from a woman aged 45-60 years who had recovered from COVID-19.

A word on this clone: The sample has other DNA sequences that encode this CDR3 too. The chain is built from TRBV5-1 and TRBJ2-1, with 8 bases that match TRBD2. The CDR3 consists of 16 residues. Germline V gene sequence: CDR1 SGHRS, CDR2 YFSETQ. Losses at the gene ends were 4 bases for V and 0 bases for J; bases not matched to a gene: 6. CDR3 in DNA: TGCGCCAGCAGCCCCGGGGCGGGGGGCTCCTACAATGAGCAGTTCTTC. Its protein is CASSPGAGGSYNEQFF.

V usage is TRBV5-6 and J usage is TRBJ2-7, with a weak D call TRBD1 (6 bases). The CDR3 is made up of 14 amino acids. The V end was cut by 4 bases, the J end by 2 bases, with 13 bases between. Per germline, CDR1 SGHDT and CDR2 YYEEEE. CDR3 sequence (DNA): TGTGCCAGCAGCGGGGTGCAGGGGACCTACGAGCAGTACTTC. As protein: CASSGVQGTYEQYF.

The chain links TRBV12-3 or TRBV12-4 to TRBJ1-2; a possible D gene is TRBD1 (6 bases). Trimming removed 1 base from V and 7 bases from J, with 7 bases in between. The length of the CDR3 is 12 residues. CDR3: CASSLGQVGYTF. CDR3 bases: TGTGCCAGCAGTTTAGGACAGGTTGGCTACACCTTC.

This clone was observed a handful of times. The V and J genes are TRBV18 and TRBJ1-1, with D unclear. The CDR3 loop spans 12 amino acids. The V gene's germline CDR1 is KGHSH and CDR2 LQKENI. V lost 6 bases and J 11 bases, leaving 16 bases between the germline ends. This CDR3 is CASSLQFQRAFF. CDR3 in DNA: TGTGCCAGCTCTCTTCAGTTCCAACGCGCTTTCTTT.

The chain employs TRBV4-3 and TRBJ1-1, with 9 bases identical to TRBD1. Trimming removed 5 bases from V and 0 bases from J; junction bases left unmatched: 4. The CDR3 runs to 15 residues. Germline lookup yields CDR1 LGHNA and CDR2 YSLEER. CDR3 bases: TGCGCCAGCAGCATAGGGACAGGGATGAACACTGAAGCTTTCTTT. Residues: CASSIGTGMNTEAFF.

The rearrangement uses TRBV4-3 and TRBJ1-3, with 9 positions matching TRBD1. The CDR3 runs 16 residues. J was trimmed by 4 bases and V by 1 base; bases with no gene match: 5. Germline V gene sequence: CDR1 LGHNA, CDR2 YSLEER. DNA of the CDR3: TGCGCCAGCAGCCAAGGGGGACAGGGTCGGGGAAACACCATATATTTT. Encoded protein: CASSQGGQGRGNTIYF.

The chain links TRBV4-1 to TRBJ2-3, with 10 bases that match TRBD1. The CDR3 totals 13 residues. CDR1 MGHRA and CDR2 YSYEKL come from the germline V gene. Losses at the gene ends were 8 bases for V and 4 bases for J; bases not matched to a gene: 3. The CDR3 DNA sequence: TGCGCCAGCGAGGGACAGGGGTCAGATACGCAGTATTTT. It translates to CASEGQGSDTQYF.

This rearrangement joins TRBV30 to TRBJ1-3; unclear D gene. CDR3 length: 13 amino acids. CDR1 GTSNPN and CDR2 SVGIG come from the germline V gene (reference sequence). Trimming pared 0 bases from V and 2 bases from J, leaving 5 bases between. The CDR3 spells CAWSVGAGNTIYF. CDR3 DNA sequence: TGTGCCTGGAGTGTAGGAGCTGGAAACACCATATATTTT.

The V and J genes are TRBV5-6 and TRBJ1-2; D might be TRBD1 (6 bases). Trimming cost V 0 bases and J 4 bases, with 13 bases left between them. Germline V gene lookup returns CDR1 SGHDT and CDR2 YYEEEE. This CDR3 is 15 amino acids long. The CDR3 DNA is TGTGCCAGCAGCTTGGTAATGGACAGCCGCTATGGCTACACCTTC. Translation gives CASSLVMDSRYGYTF.

V gene TRBV19 combines with J gene TRBJ1-2, with 10 bases aligning to TRBD1. CDR1 and CDR2 (germline): LNHDA, SQIVND (reference sequence). V dropped 6 bases and J dropped 3; count of bases not matched to a gene: 7. The CDR3 runs to 15 residues. The CDR3 region is CASRTGTGADYGYTF. CDR3 bases: TGTGCCAGTAGGACCGGGACAGGGGCGGACTATGGCTACACCTTC.

The V call is TRBV7-9, the J call TRBJ1-6; weak D call: TRBD1 (6 bases). CDR1 and CDR2 (germline): SEHNR, FQNEAQ (reference sequence). Trimming shortened V by 5 bases and J by 7 bases, and 18 bases separated the two germline ends. The CDR3 is 16 amino acids. This chain's CDR3 is CASSPLTGTSNSPLHF. CDR3 nucleotide sequence: TGTGCCAGCAGCCCCCTCACCGGGACAAGCAATTCACCCCTCCACTTT.

This chain connects TRBV30 to TRBJ2-7; TRBD1 agrees at 9 bases. The germline gives CDR1 GTSNPN, CDR2 SVGIG (reference sequence). V was pared by 4 bases and J by 4 bases, with 5 bases of the junction left unmatched. CDR3 length equals 13 residues. CDR3 region: CAWTTGGGYEQYF. DNA of the CDR3: TGTGCCTGGACCACAGGGGGCGGGTACGAGCAGTACTTC.

The chain couples TRBV23-1 to TRBJ2-1; D is unresolved. TRBV23-1 is an ORF, and what it does is uncertain. V gave up 8 bases and J gave up 0 bases, with 20 bases separating them. The CDR3 loop spans 17 amino acids. The CDR3 spells CASPPLTACISYNEQFF. CDR3 in DNA: TGCGCCAGCCCCCCCCTTACAGCCTGCATCTCCTACAATGAGCAGTTCTTC.

The chain uses TRBV7-9 and TRBJ2-5, with 7 bases that match TRBD1. Germline V gene sequence: CDR1 SEHNR, CDR2 FQNEAQ (reference sequence). Trimming took 6 bases from V and 7 from J; bases not matched to a gene: 14. The CDR3 has 15 residues. The CDR3 reads CASRGGSGTAGTQYF. In DNA form, the CDR3 reads TGTGCCAGCAGAGGGGGCAGCGGCACCGCCGGGACCCAGTACTTC.

Comments on this clone: Within the sample, other DNA sequences also encode this same CDR3. The chain combines TRBV9 with TRBJ2-7, with TRBD2 as a possible D gene (6 bases). V shed 0 bases and J shed 2 bases, with 12 bases lying between them. The CDR3 is 15 residues long. Germline V CDR1 and CDR2: SGDLS, YYNGEE. This chain's CDR3 is CASSVGGGAPYEQYF. The CDR3 nucleotides are TGTGCCAGCAGCGTAGGAGGCGGGGCACCCTACGAGCAGTACTTC.

J is TRBJ1-2 and V is TRBV5-5; D is perhaps TRBD1 (6 bases). Germline V gene lookup returns CDR1 SGHKS and CDR2 YYEKEE (reference sequence). The V gene lost 5 bases and the J gene lost 1 base, with 12 bases spanning the gap. The CDR3 is 14 residues long. CDR3 amino acids: CASRSTGYNYGYTF. The CDR3 nucleotides are TGTGCCAGCAGGTCAACAGGGTATAACTATGGCTACACCTTC. Full variable domain (remainder filled in from reference TRBV5-5 and TRBJ1-2): DAGVTQSPTHLIKTRGQQVTLRCSPISGHKSVSWYQQVLGQGPQFIFQYYEKEERGRGNFPDRFSARQFPNYSSELNVNALLLGDSALYLCASRSTGYNYGYTFGSGTRLTVV.

This chain connects TRBV2 to TRBJ2-7; D is uncertain. The CDR3 is 14 residues long. Per the germline V gene, CDR1 is SNHLY and CDR2 is FYNNEI. Trimming left V 7 bases short and J 0 bases short, with 13 bases between. The CDR3 here is CASNLNLDSYEQYF. The CDR3 nucleotides read TGTGCCAGCAACTTAAACCTCGACTCCTACGAGCAGTACTTC.

This sequence joins TRBV4-3 and TRBJ2-7; possible D gene TRBD1, 6 bases. V was cut by 3 bases and J by 4 bases, with 13 bases left in between. The V gene's germline CDR1 is LGHNA and CDR2 YSLEER. CDR3 size: 14 residues. In nucleotides, the CDR3 is TGCGCCAGCAGCCACTCGACAGGAGAGTACGAGCAGTACTTC. This encodes CASSHSTGEYEQYF.

This chain uses TRBV5-1 with TRBJ2-3, with D possibly TRBD1 on 6 matching bases. V lost 7 bases, J lost 1 base, and 10 bases lay in between. Germline values: CDR1 SGHRS, CDR2 YFSETQ. This CDR3 has 13 residues. CDR3 bases: TGCGCCAGCGGTGGGGGCCGCACAGATACGCAGTATTTT. Residues: CASGGGRTDTQYF.

This clone has a single count. The V call is TRBV5-1, the J call TRBJ2-1; the D is unclear. Germline V gives CDR1 SGHRS, CDR2 YFSETQ. This CDR3 contains 15 residues. The V gene lost 4 bases and the J gene lost 3 bases, with 14 bases spanning the gap. Here the CDR3 reads CASSPRILGYNEQFF. The CDR3 DNA reads as TGCGCCAGCAGCCCTAGGATCCTCGGCTACAATGAGCAGTTCTTC.

The V and J genes are TRBV3-1 (or the pseudogene TRBV3-2) and TRBJ1-1; TRBD1 agrees at 9 bases. The V segment lost 1 base and the J segment 6 bases; nucleotides outside the gene matches: 9. The CDR3 contains 16 residues. CDR1 and CDR2 from the germline V gene are LGHDT and YNNKEL (reference sequence). This CDR3 is CASSQGTGVLRPEAFF. CDR3 coding DNA: TGTGCCAGCAGCCAAGGGACAGGGGTCCTCCGCCCTGAAGCTTTCTTT.

The chain links TRBV9 to TRBJ2-5, with D maybe TRBD2 (7 bases). Germline CDR1 SGDLS, CDR2 YYNGEE. CDR3 length equals 15 residues. Trimming left V 0 bases short and J 4 bases short, with 13 bases between. CDR3 DNA sequence: TGTGCCAGCAGCGTAGCTGGGGGGGCCACAGAGACCCAGTACTTC. Its translation: CASSVAGGATETQYF.

This CDR3 reads CASSVWRTNEKLFF. In DNA form, the CDR3 reads TGTGCCAGCAGTGTTTGGAGAACTAATGAAAAACTGTTTTTT. This chain uses TRBV2 with TRBJ1-4; no firm D call. Trimming cost V 4 bases and J 1 base, with 7 bases left between them. CDR1 and CDR2 (germline): SNHLY, FYNNEI. This CDR3 has 14 amino acids.

This chain uses TRBV4-3 with TRBJ1-6, with a possible D match to TRBD1 (5 bases). CDR3 size: 16 residues. CDR1 LGHNA and CDR2 YSLEER come from the germline V gene. Trimming shortened V by 1 base and J by 10 bases, and 17 bases separated the two germline ends. In DNA, the CDR3 is TGCGCCAGCAGCCAAGTTTGGGGGGACGCATTCTCACCCCTCCACTTT. As protein: CASSQVWGDAFSPLHF.